This TCR beta chain appears in the sequencing data of a study of cytomegalovirus exposure and HLA in healthy donors (dated by TCRdb to 2016 to 2017). Regarding the research as a whole: In an earlier analysis of fewer than 750 of the donors, around 290 Gb of sequence data and roughly 100 million unique TCR beta sequences from 150 million to 200 million T cells were reported. An early release covering roughly 640 HLA-typed donors comprised roughly 300 gigabases of sequencing data and 85 million to 100 million unique TCR sequences. Of the 398 genotyped donors, roughly 80% were placed in the genetic ancestry cluster associated with self-reported Caucasian donors. The study aimed to test whether signatures of past pathogen exposure could be identified by cataloging public T cell receptors. The T cell repertoires of 700 or so subjects were profiled by immunosequencing and related to cytomegalovirus serostatus. In addition to the first cohort of roughly 700 subjects, a separate validation cohort of about 120 different subjects was used. The study combined high-throughput TCR immunosequencing, statistical association of individual TCRs with disease status, and machine learning to predict cytomegalovirus infection status. A later analysis re-analyzed previously published TCR beta repertoires from 660 or so donors and added high-resolution HLA genotyping to study TCR occurrence patterns. Rather than using new phenotypic data, the later analysis identified candidate immune exposures from TCR beta sequences and from how often those sequences occurred across donors. An earlier analysis of 587 of the donors used high-throughput TCR beta sequencing to judge whether each TCR beta V gene segment behaved as functional or pseudogenic. Donor age, sex, ethnicity and CMV serostatus were compiled together with the repertoire data. A later genetic analysis used genome-wide SNP genotypes for about 55% of the 666 donors, treating that subset as a discovery cohort. Every discovery cohort repertoire had been produced on one sequencing platform. Both class I and class II loci were covered by HLA typing, at four-digit resolution. The number of typed donors differed by locus: roughly 620-640 for A, B, C, DRB1 and DQB1; about 520 for DQA1; some 590 for DPA1; and some 450 for DPB1. Several DR-DQ haplotypes were handled as single units for association and clustering because linkage in the cohort was strong. Across around 400 genotyped donors of the cohort, an average of about 200,000 unique TCR beta nucleotide sequences per donor were sequenced, and roughly 20% of those sequences were non-productive.

In this sample, this clone turned up a few times. Its antigen remains unidentified. No qualities accompany the bases; no much larger clone lies one base away. In total, around 600 healthy bone marrow donors made up the cohort. Cohort members were all nominally healthy when sampled, although unrecorded immune exposures were likely present. The donor was CMV seronegative and was included in the group of 352 seronegative cohort members. Every donor gave a peripheral blood sample, and the peripheral blood mononuclear cells from that sample were used for TCR beta sequencing. Genomic DNA extraction from the blood cell samples was performed with the Qiagen DNeasy Blood Extraction Kit. Reading from cysteine to phenylalanine, the CDR3 counts 14 amino acids. Here the CDR3 DNA is all that survives: 42 bases in frame from base 1. V is pared back by 0 bases and J by 6 bases, with 11 bases lying between the germline termini. The germline V gene supplies CDR1 SGHAT and CDR2 FQNNGV.

The library relied on the immunoSEQ multiplex PCR assay. A mixture of 60 forward primers for TCR Vbeta segments and 13 reverse primers for TCR Jbeta segments was used in the multiplex PCR. A multiplex PCR assay on genomic DNA amplified the CDR3 region of rearranged TCR beta genes. The Illumina HiSeq System was used to sequence the amplified TCR beta libraries as 87-base-pair reads. The authors' pipeline ran thus. Across the roughly 700 repertoires, a later analysis counted 78 million or so unique TCR beta chains, roughly 11 million of which were shared by at least two donors. Raw reads were error-corrected and collapsed into unique sequences by a nearest-neighbor algorithm in which closely related sequences were merged to remove PCR and sequencing errors. V, D and J gene segments were assigned by aligning CDR3 sequences to IMGT reference sequences. Each retained sequence needed at least a six-nucleotide match to both a V gene segment and a J gene segment. Rearrangements were called productive when the CDR3 lacked stop codons and stayed in frame with V and J; all others were non-productive. CDR3 was defined according to IMGT convention as the region running from the second conserved V-encoded cysteine to the conserved J-encoded phenylalanine. The earlier analysis of about 620 of the donors excluded sequences that lacked an unambiguous match to a single V gene segment. An earlier analysis of a few hundred of the donors classified V segments as functional when productive rearrangements were above 56.7% and as segregating when the standard deviation between donors was above 5%. A statistical classification framework was built for diagnosing cytomegalovirus status from the catalog of TCR beta chain sequences. In a later analysis, V and J genes were assigned by comparing TCR nucleotide sequences against IMGT/GENE-DB human TR gene sequences. A later analysis assigned CDR3 sequences and most-parsimonious VDJ recombination scenarios with the TCRdist pipeline. In a later analysis, every TCR beta chain was defined by the combination of its CDR3 amino acid sequence and its V-gene family, and reads without a unique V-gene family were dropped. To address suspected cross-contamination and a sequencing artifact, a later analysis removed a few hundred highly shared, low-generation-probability nucleotide sequences. In a later analysis, a clonal expansion index for each public chain was calculated from normalized within-repertoire ranks of inferred template counts. In a later analysis, generation probabilities were computed using a VDJ recombination model fitted to out-of-frame rearrangements, and the results were checked against IGoR. In a later analysis, hypergeometric tests were used to score TCR-TCR, TCR-HLA and TCR-CMV co-occurrence, with a repertoire-size bias correction applied to TCR pairs. A later analysis estimated false discovery rates by permuting HLA or CMV assignments 20 times. A later analysis grouped co-occurring TCRs with DBSCAN, adding TCRdist sequence similarity when clustering within HLA-allele-positive subsets. Repertoires with fewer than 30,000 or more than 120,000 public chains, plus five repertoires with anomalous nucleotide sharing, were excluded from co-occurrence clustering. The source is immuneACCESS, and TCRdb retained only in-frame sequences with V and J called. Part of the clones is not carried over; for the studies checked, unresolved V genes explain less than half of this, and the remainder is unexplained. From that table come the V and J calls and clone size; the DNA was used to work out D and trimming. In all, the sample holds some 150,000 clones, and roughly 79% of those were seen once. Roughly 0.99% of the sample rests with the top ten.

Summary of the overall study and its limitations: When HLA alleles, especially DR and DQ, strongly co-occurred, TCR associations were difficult to assign to individual alleles. The only immune exposure information available for the cohort was CMV serostatus. Roughly uniform sequencing depth across donors was assumed in presence/absence analyses, although this assumption may not hold. A later analysis found that TCR association rates varied across HLA loci, with DRB1 alleles showing the most associated TCRs and HLA-C alleles the fewest. The classifier was reported to diagnose cytomegalovirus status with high specificity and sensitivity in both the original cohort and the validation cohort. A cluster of highly shared sequence variants was judged likely to represent a technical artifact of the sequencing pipeline. Correlated functional status among segregating V segments might reflect linkage disequilibrium, but an unknown experimental factor could not be ruled out. Most CMV-associated TCR beta chains appeared to be HLA-restricted in a later analysis, and the HLA associations seemed to be driven largely by CMV exposure. The authors suggested that the approach could potentially be generalized to other disease states and immunological phenotypes. Only TCR beta chains were sequenced in this cohort, and the absence of alpha or paired-chain data limited detectable features. The study gave a list of 150 to 200 TCR beta chains associated with cytomegalovirus. Because some donors lacked HLA typing at each locus, the association tests relied only on the typed subset. The earlier analysis of approximately 560 of the donors excluded fewer than 20 rarely observed V segments, including chromosome 9 orphons, because counts were too low. According to a later genetic analysis, donors in an Asian-associated ancestry cluster had fewer N-insertions in productive TCRs than the approximately 630-donor mean. According to a later analysis, parvovirus B19, influenza, CMV and Epstein-Barr virus appeared linked to several top co-occurrence clusters. Three of the identified cytomegalovirus-associated TCR beta chains were confirmed in vitro to be specific for cytomegalovirus antigens. V-gene and J-gene trimming of TCR beta chains was associated with a missense DCLRE1C variant in a later genetic analysis, and the association was replicated in an independent cohort. A later analysis found that HLA-associated TCR beta chains were more clonally expanded and had lower generation probabilities than equally common non-associated chains. Across donors, most TCR sequences were observed very rarely, whereas some public TCRs were present in many individuals. Some IMGT-functional V segments, including TRBV6-2 and TRBV6-3, could not be told apart with the 87-base-pair reads, so those segments were excluded. Broadly in line with IMGT annotations, most TCR beta V segments showed up in productive rearrangements about 87% or about 30% of the time in an earlier analysis of 450 to 600 of the donors. A further reported finding was that TCR beta sequences accurately predicted the HLA-A and HLA-B alleles for most subjects in the first cohort. Specific HLA alleles were associated with 18,000 or so TCR beta sequences at a false discovery rate of 0.05 in a later analysis.

The chain is encoded by TRBV11-2 joined to TRBJ2-5; a tentative D match to TRBD1 spans 6 bases. The receptor comes from a male donor in good health and CMV-seronegative. The sequenced sample consisted of PBMCs. The CDR3 loop reads CASSLELQGKTQYF. The bases read TGTGCCAGCAGCTTAGAACTTCAGGGGAAGACCCAGTACTTC.